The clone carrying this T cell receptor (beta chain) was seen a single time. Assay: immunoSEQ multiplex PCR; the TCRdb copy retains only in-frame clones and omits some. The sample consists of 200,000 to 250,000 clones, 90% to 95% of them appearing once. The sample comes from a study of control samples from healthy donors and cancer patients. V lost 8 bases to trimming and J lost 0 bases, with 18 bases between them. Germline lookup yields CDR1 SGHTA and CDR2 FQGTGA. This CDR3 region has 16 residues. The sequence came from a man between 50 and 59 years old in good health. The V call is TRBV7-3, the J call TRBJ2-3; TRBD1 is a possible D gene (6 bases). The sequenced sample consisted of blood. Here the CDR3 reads CASGLIRGASTDTQYF. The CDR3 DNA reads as TGTGCCAGCGGCCTCATCAGGGGCGCGAGCACAGATACGCAGTATTTT.